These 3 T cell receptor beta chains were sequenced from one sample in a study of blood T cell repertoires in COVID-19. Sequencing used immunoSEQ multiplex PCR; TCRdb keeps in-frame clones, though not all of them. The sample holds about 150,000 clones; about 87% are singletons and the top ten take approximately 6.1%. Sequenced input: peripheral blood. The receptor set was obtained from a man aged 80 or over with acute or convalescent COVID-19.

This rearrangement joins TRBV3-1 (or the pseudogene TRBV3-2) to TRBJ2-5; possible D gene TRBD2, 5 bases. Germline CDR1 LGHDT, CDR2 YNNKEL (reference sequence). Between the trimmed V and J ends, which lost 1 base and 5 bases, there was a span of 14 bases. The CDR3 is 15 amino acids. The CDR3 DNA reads TGTGCCAGCAGCCAAGGAGGGCCATTAAGGGAGACCCAGTACTTC. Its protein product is CASSQGGPLRETQYF.

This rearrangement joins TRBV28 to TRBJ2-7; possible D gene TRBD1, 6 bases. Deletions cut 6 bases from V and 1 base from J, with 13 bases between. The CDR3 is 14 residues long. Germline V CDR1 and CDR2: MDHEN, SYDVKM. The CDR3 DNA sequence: TGTGCCAGCAGCCCTCGACAGGCGTCCTACGAGCAGTACTTC. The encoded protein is CASSPRQASYEQYF. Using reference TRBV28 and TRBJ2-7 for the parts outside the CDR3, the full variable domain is DVKVTQSSRYLVKRTGEKVFLECVQDMDHENMFWYRQDPGLGLRLIYFSYDVKMKEKGDIPEGYSVSREKKERFSLILESASTNQTSMYLCASSPRQASYEQYFGPGTRLTVT.

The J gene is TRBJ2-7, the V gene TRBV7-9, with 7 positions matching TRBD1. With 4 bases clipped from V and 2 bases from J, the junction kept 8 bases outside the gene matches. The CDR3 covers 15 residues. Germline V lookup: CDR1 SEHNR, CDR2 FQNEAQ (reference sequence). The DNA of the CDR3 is TGTGCCAGCAGCTCTACTCGACAGGGTACCTACGAGCAGTACTTC. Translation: CASSSTRQGTYEQYF.